These 9 T cell receptor beta chains were all obtained from the same sample, sequenced in a study of identical twins. TCRdb processed the 5' RACE reads anew with MiXCR; each CDR3 protein has one entry. The sample comprises about 100,000 distinct CDR3 sequences, under 6.5% of which are singletons, and about an eighth rests with the top ten. Sequenced sample: memory T cells sorted from blood. These receptors all stem from a woman between 50 and 59 years old in good health.

The table lists this clonotype with many counts. This chain links TRBV5-6 with TRBJ2-7; TRBD2 matches at 7 bases. Germline V gives CDR1 SGHDT, CDR2 YYEEEE. This CDR3 spans 15 amino acids. After removal of 4 bases from V and 3 bases from J, the junction contained 10 bases not matched to a gene. CDR3 DNA: TGTGCCAGCAGCCCCGGGGTGGGACTATTCTACGAGCAGTACTTC. Translated, it gives CASSPGVGLFYEQYF. Full variable domain (rest looked up from reference TRBV5-6 and TRBJ2-7): DAGVTQSPTHLIKTRGQQVTLRCSPKSGHDTVSWYQQALGQGPQFIFQYYEEEERQRGNFPDRFSGHQFPNYSSELNVNALLLGDSALYLCASSPGVGLFYEQYFGPGTRLTVT.

Many counts were recorded for this clonotype. V gene TRBV5-1 combines with J gene TRBJ2-1, with TRBD2 matching 13 bases. V shed 8 bases, J shed 8 bases, and the junction held 4 bases outside the gene matches. From germline, CDR1 is SGHRS and CDR2 YFSETQ. The CDR3 runs 13 residues. The CDR3 region has the DNA TGCGCCAGTAGGACTAGCGGGAGCGATGAGCAGTTCTTC. It is translated as CASRTSGSDEQFF.

In this sample, this clonotype turned up many times. V gene TRBV6-6 combines with J gene TRBJ1-1; D gene unclear. The V gene lost 10 bases and the J gene lost 1 base, with 13 bases spanning the gap. This CDR3 is 13 amino acids long. CDR1 MNHNY and CDR2 SVGAGI come from the germline V gene (reference sequence). The CDR3, as DNA: TGTGCCACCTGCCCCCTTAAGAACACTGAAGCTTTCTTT. Translated, it gives CATCPLKNTEAFF.

This clonotype was seen ten or more times. The gene calls are TRBV9 and TRBJ2-1, with D hard to call. CDR1 and CDR2 (germline): SGDLS, YYNGEE. The CDR3 has 16 residues. V shed 0 bases and J shed 1 base, with 11 bases lying between them. This CDR3 is CASSVAIGLSYNEQFF. The CDR3 DNA sequence: TGTGCCAGCAGCGTAGCTATTGGTTTGTCCTACAATGAGCAGTTCTTC.

This clonotype was observed at least ten times. The chain recombines TRBV7-8 with TRBJ2-1; D unresolved. The germline V gene has CDR1 SGHVS and CDR2 FQNEAQ. The CDR3 is 11 amino acids. Trimming removed 3 bases from V and 8 bases from J, with 5 bases in between. CDR3: CASSFKHEQFF. CDR3 nucleotides: TGTGCCAGCAGCTTTAAACATGAGCAGTTCTTC.

In this sample, this clonotype turned up many times. The chain links TRBV6-5 to TRBJ1-1, with 7 bases fitting TRBD1. This CDR3 contains 14 residues. The J segment lost 3 bases and the V segment lost 2 bases, leaving 3 bases of the junction unmatched. CDR1 is MNHEY, CDR2 SVGAGI, per germline. The CDR3 sequence is CASSYTTGYTEAFF. CDR3 sequence (DNA): TGTGCCAGCAGTTACACGACAGGGTACACTGAAGCTTTCTTT.

This clonotype was detected a few times. The J gene is TRBJ2-1, the V gene TRBV12-5, with TRBD2 as a possible D gene (6 bases). V was trimmed by 0 bases and J by 1 base, leaving 19 bases between them. The CDR3 length is 19 residues. Germline V lookup: CDR1 LGHNT, CDR2 FRNRAP. This CDR3 is CASGLVGAGPQVSYNEQFF. The CDR3 DNA reads as TGTGCTAGTGGTTTGGTAGGGGCGGGACCTCAGGTGTCCTACAATGAGCAGTTCTTC.

This clonotype has at least ten counts. The chain has TRBV14 and TRBJ2-3; a weak D match, TRBD1 (6 bases). In germline, CDR1 is SGHDN, CDR2 FVKESK. The CDR3 is 15 amino acids. V lost 2 bases, J lost 1 base, and 10 bases lay in between. Here the CDR3 reads CASSQRTAGTDTQYF. CDR3 coding DNA: TGTGCCAGCAGCCAAAGGACAGCCGGCACAGATACGCAGTATTTT.

This clonotype was detected ten times or more. V usage is TRBV20-1 and J usage is TRBJ1-5; 9 positions agree with TRBD1. The germline CDR1 and CDR2 sequences are DFQATT and SNEGSKA (reference sequence). CDR3 length equals 15 residues. With V trimmed by 6 bases and J by 3 bases, 9 bases remained unmatched. CDR3 in amino acids: CSATTGGRNNQPQHF. CDR3 DNA: TGCAGTGCCACGACAGGGGGGAGAAACAATCAGCCCCAGCATTTT.